One sample yielded the 19 T cell receptor beta chains listed below, sequenced in a study of blood T cell repertoires in COVID-19. Clones were read by immunoSEQ multiplex PCR, and TCRdb kept only the in-frame ones, dropping some. The table lists about 250,000 clones, 88% of them singletons, with around 6.6% in the top ten. Sequenced sample: peripheral blood. Receptors were obtained from a woman in her twenties or thirties with COVID-19, enrolled during active disease.

The V call is TRBV21-1, the J call TRBJ2-5; TRBD1, the table's D call, was not compared with the DNA. TRBV21-1 counts as a pseudogene. The CDR3 extends over 14 amino acids. The CDR3 protein is CASMRLGLYETQYF. The DNA of the CDR3 is TGTGCCAGCATGCGCCTTGGGCTATATGAGACCCAGTACTTC.

A remark on this clone: Other DNA sequences of this sample code for an identical CDR3. The V and J genes are TRBV18 and TRBJ2-5, with TRBD1 identical over 9 bases. The CDR3 has 14 amino acids. J was trimmed by 5 bases and V by 4 bases; bases with no gene match: 5. Germline V CDR1 and CDR2: KGHSH, LQKENI. CDR3 in amino acids: CASSLTGGQETQYF. CDR3 DNA: TGTGCCAGCTCACTGACAGGGGGTCAGGAGACCCAGTACTTC.

CDR3 protein: CASSDSSWATTGEQYF. The CDR3, as DNA: TGTGCCAGCAGTGACTCGAGCTGGGCAACCACTGGGGAGCAGTACTTC. This chain uses TRBV6-4 with TRBJ2-7; D not resolved. Trimming left V 0 bases short and J 7 bases short, with 19 bases between. CDR3 length equals 16 residues. Germline CDR1 reads MRHNA; CDR2 reads SNTAGT.

This chain joins TRBV3-1 (or the pseudogene TRBV3-2) and TRBJ2-2; possible D gene TRBD2, 6 bases. The CDR3 has 18 residues. Germline CDR1 is LGHDT and CDR2 is YNNKEL (reference sequence). The ends were cut back, 2 bases at V and 3 bases at J, with 19 bases in the middle. CDR3 sequence (DNA): TGTGCCAGCAGCCAAAACCCCGGAGGGAATACCCACACCGGGGAGCTGTTTTTT. This gives the protein CASSQNPGGNTHTGELFF.

V and J are TRBV5-1 and TRBJ2-5; 7 nucleotides line up with TRBD1. Unmatched junction bases numbered 5, after V lost 1 base and J lost 2 bases. This CDR3 has 15 amino acids. Germline loops: CDR1 SGHRS, CDR2 YFSETQ. The CDR3 here is CASSLSQGWQETQYF. As DNA, the CDR3 is TGCGCCAGCAGCTTGTCACAGGGGTGGCAAGAGACCCAGTACTTC.

The V gene is TRBV7-9, the J gene TRBJ2-7; D perhaps matches TRBD2 (6 bases). Trimming pared 5 bases from V and 7 bases from J, leaving 12 bases between. Germline lookup yields CDR1 SEHNR and CDR2 FQNEAQ (reference sequence). This CDR3 is 12 amino acids long. The CDR3 sequence: CASSRDAGEQYV. The CDR3 nucleotides are TGTGCCAGCAGCAGGGACGCGGGGGAGCAGTACGTC.

The chain has TRBV10-3 and TRBJ2-1, with D maybe TRBD2 (6 bases). This CDR3 is 15 amino acids long. Trimming removed 2 bases at V and 8 bases at J, with 16 bases between. The germline CDR1 and CDR2 sequences are ENHRY and SYGVKD. The CDR3 DNA is TGTGCCATCAGTGAGGGCGGGGAGAGGTTCGATGAGCAGTTCTTC. This encodes CAISEGGERFDEQFF.

J is TRBJ2-7 and V is TRBV29-1; D is unresolved. Germline CDR1 and CDR2: SQVTM and ANQGSEA. The CDR3 runs to 12 residues. Trimming took 6 bases from V and 5 from J, leaving 14 bases between them. The CDR3 nucleotides read TGCAGCGTCGCCCGTACGCAGGACGAGCAGTACTTC. The encoded protein is CSVARTQDEQYF.

The chain is built from TRBV6-6 and TRBJ2-5; D is ambiguous. Per germline, CDR1 MNHNY and CDR2 SVGAGI (reference sequence). This CDR3 spans 12 amino acids. Trimming shortened V by 3 bases and J by 7 bases, and 9 bases separated the two germline ends. In nucleotides, the CDR3 is TGTGCCAGCAGTTATCCCCCCCGGACCCAGTACTTC. It is translated as CASSYPPRTQYF.

The chain joins TRBV20-1 to TRBJ2-1, with D perhaps TRBD2 (5 bases). Germline V CDR1 and CDR2: DFQATT, SNEGSKA (reference sequence). The length of the CDR3 is 11 residues. Trimming left V 2 bases short and J 6 bases short, with 5 bases between. CDR3 region: CSARRGNEQFF. CDR3 DNA: TGCAGTGCTAGACGGGGCAATGAGCAGTTCTTC.

The V call is TRBV6-5, the J call TRBJ2-7, with 7 bases identical to TRBD1. The trim removed 6 bases at V and 2 bases at J, leaving 7 bases unmatched. Germline assignment: CDR1 MNHEY and CDR2 SVGAGI. The CDR3 is 14 residues long. The CDR3: CASSLRQGAYEQYF. CDR3 DNA: TGTGCCAGCAGCCTTAGACAGGGTGCCTACGAGCAGTACTTC.

The chain recombines TRBV4-2 with TRBJ1-3; possible D gene TRBD1, 6 bases. The CDR3 spans 16 residues. The V and J ends lost 4 bases and 0 bases respectively, with 13 bases between them. Germline V gives CDR1 LGHNA, CDR2 YNFKEQ. The CDR3 protein is CASSRLDSPSGNTIYF. Here the CDR3 DNA reads TGTGCCAGCAGCCGCTTGGACAGCCCCTCTGGAAACACCATATATTTT.

This chain joins TRBV11-3 and TRBJ2-3; 7 positions agree with TRBD1. Germline V CDR1 and CDR2: SGHNT, YENEEA. The CDR3 totals 15 residues. J was trimmed by 2 bases and V by 5 bases; bases with no gene match: 7. CDR3 region: CASSPQGEFTDTQYF. CDR3 in DNA: TGTGCCAGCAGCCCCCAGGGGGAGTTCACAGATACGCAGTATTTT.

This clone was counted a single time. The chain couples TRBV4-3 to TRBJ2-5, with 9 bases lining up with TRBD2. Unmatched junction bases numbered 4, after V lost 0 bases and J lost 2 bases. CDR1 is LGHNA and CDR2 is YSLEER in the germline V gene. The CDR3 runs to 16 residues. The CDR3 loop is CASSQDAAGGQETQYF. The CDR3 region has the DNA TGCGCCAGCAGCCAAGATGCAGCGGGGGGACAAGAGACCCAGTACTTC.

The rearrangement uses TRBV5-1 and TRBJ1-6, with 8 bases that match TRBD1. The length of the CDR3 is 17 residues. CDR1 SGHRS and CDR2 YFSETQ come from the germline V gene. The V gene end was trimmed by 4 bases and the J gene end by 0 bases; junction bases not matched to a gene: 6. CDR3 in amino acids: CASSPKTGVSYNSPLHF. CDR3 nucleotides: TGCGCCAGCAGCCCAAAGACAGGGGTCTCCTATAATTCACCCCTCCACTTT.

The chain is built from TRBV20-1 and TRBJ1-5; maybe TRBD1 (6 bases). CDR3 size: 11 residues. V gave up 3 bases and J gave up 11 bases, with 11 bases separating them. Looked up from germline, CDR1 is DFQATT and CDR2 is SNEGSKA (reference sequence). The CDR3 here is CSASGQTTQHF. CDR3 DNA sequence: TGCAGTGCTAGCGGACAGACGACCCAGCATTTT.

V gene TRBV5-6 combines with J gene TRBJ2-3; 9 bases are a match to TRBD2. The trim removed 4 bases at V and 3 bases at J, leaving 12 bases unmatched. The CDR3 consists of 17 residues. Germline CDR1 reads SGHDT; CDR2 reads YYEEEE. This CDR3 reads CASSPPWAGGPTDTQYF. The CDR3 nucleotides read TGTGCCAGCAGCCCCCCGTGGGCGGGGGGGCCTACAGATACGCAGTATTTT.

The rearrangement links TRBV7-9 to TRBJ2-2; the D gene is possibly TRBD1 (5 bases). The CDR3 consists of 15 residues. Looked up from germline, CDR1 is SEHNR and CDR2 is FQNEAQ (reference sequence). Trimming took 2 bases from V and 0 from J, leaving 7 bases between them. The CDR3 DNA reads TGTGCCAGCAGCTTATCAGGGTCGAACACCGGGGAGCTGTTTTTT. Translation gives CASSLSGSNTGELFF.

The genes are TRBV24-1 and TRBJ2-2; 7 positions match TRBD2. Germline CDR1 and CDR2: KGHDR and SFDVKD. The J segment lost 5 bases and the V segment lost 4 bases, leaving 6 bases of the junction unmatched. The CDR3 contains 15 residues. This CDR3 reads CATSEAKGGTGELFF. The DNA of the CDR3 is TGTGCCACCAGTGAGGCAAAGGGAGGGACCGGGGAGCTGTTTTTT.